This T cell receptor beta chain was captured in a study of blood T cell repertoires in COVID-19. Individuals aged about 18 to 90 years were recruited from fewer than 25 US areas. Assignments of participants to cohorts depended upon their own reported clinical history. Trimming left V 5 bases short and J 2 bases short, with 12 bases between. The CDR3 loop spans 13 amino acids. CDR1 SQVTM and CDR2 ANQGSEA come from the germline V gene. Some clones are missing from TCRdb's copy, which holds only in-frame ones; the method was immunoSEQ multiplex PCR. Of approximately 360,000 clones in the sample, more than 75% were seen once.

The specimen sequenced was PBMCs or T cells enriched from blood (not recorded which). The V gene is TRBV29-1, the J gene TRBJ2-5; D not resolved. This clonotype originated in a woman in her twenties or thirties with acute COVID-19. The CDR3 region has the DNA TGCAGCGTTCTGACAATCATTCAAGAGACCCAGTACTTC. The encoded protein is CSVLTIIQETQYF.